The present entry profiles one TCR beta chain with its context. Its target is unknown. The sample belongs to a study of cytomegalovirus exposure and HLA in healthy donors. Notes on the study in general: Productive status was seen about 90% or about 30% of the time for most TCR beta V segments in an earlier analysis. A later analysis found common viral pathogens apparently linked to several of the most significant clusters.

In the PCR, 60 Vbeta and 13 Jbeta primers were used. Here immunoSEQ multiplex PCR was the method, and the copy in TCRdb shows in-frame clones only, minus some. The top ten hold approximately 12% of the sample, which has under 200,000 clones, roughly 82% seen once. The donors (healthy individuals) were bone marrow donors. Each donor was nominally healthy when sampled (though unrecorded immune exposures were likely). The receptor comes from a man aged 50 or older in good health and CMV-seropositive. Input material: PBMCs.

CDR3 DNA: TGTGCCAGCAGCTTGGTGGGTAGCGGGAGGTTCTACGAGCAGTACTTC. Protein: CASSLVGSGRFYEQYF. The chain uses TRBV5-6 and TRBJ2-7, with 10 nucleotides matching TRBD2. Germline CDR1 and CDR2: SGHDT and YYEEEE. V was clipped by 0 bases and J by 3 bases; unmatched bases: 6. The CDR3 runs to 16 residues.